Ten or more counts support the clone carrying this T cell receptor (beta chain). Germline V gene lookup returns CDR1 ENHRY and CDR2 SYGVKD. The CDR3 totals 13 residues. V lost 4 bases and J lost 4, with 11 bases in between. These data originate in a study of blood T cells in healthy people across ages. Study details: Template-switching capture recovered about one barcoded beta molecule per two T cells.

Through a sample-barcoded 5' primer and a J-beta primer mix, a second PCR was run for roughly 7 to 12 cycles. Every molecule of cDNA carried a tag from a template-switch adaptor with 12 random nucleotides. TCRdb independently ran MiXCR on the 5' RACE reads; one entry per CDR3 protein. Of 1.5 million to 2 million distinct CDR3 sequences in the sample, 28% are singletons; the top ten hold roughly 8%. The gene calls are TRBV10-3 and TRBJ2-7; D perhaps matches TRBD1 (5 bases). The source of this sequence is a young woman in good health. The sequencing input was blood. CDR3 sequence reads: CAISGGTSYEQYF. CDR3 nucleotide sequence: TGTGCCATCAGTGGGGGCACAAGTTACGAGCAGTACTTC.